The 14 T cell receptor beta chains in this list originate from one sample, sequenced in a study of CD8 T cells in ankylosing spondylitis. TCRdb fed the 5' RACE reads into MiXCR, producing one record per CDR3 protein. The sample consists of under 85,000 distinct CDR3 sequences, roughly 5.2% of them appearing once. The sequencing input was blood, either unsorted or a sorted T cell fraction (not recorded which). Receptor source: a male donor with ankylosing spondylitis or in good health (not recorded which).

The sample holds many counts of this clonotype. The chain has TRBV20-1 and TRBJ1-6; 11 bases are shared with TRBD1. Germline loops: CDR1 DFQATT, CDR2 SNEGSKA (reference sequence). V dropped 2 bases and J dropped 8; count of bases not matched to a gene: 5. The CDR3 runs to 15 residues. The CDR3 protein is CSARPGTGGHSPLHF. For the CDR3, the DNA is TGCAGTGCTAGACCAGGGACAGGGGGTCATTCACCCCTCCACTTT.

There are many counts of this clonotype. The rearrangement joins TRBV28 to TRBJ2-1; D gene unclear. Germline CDR1 reads MDHEN; CDR2 reads SYDVKM. Trimming removed 4 bases at V and 2 bases at J, with 21 bases between. CDR3 size: 18 residues. In DNA, the CDR3 is TGTGCCAGCAGTTCACCCACGGGCCGCTACCCTCCCTACAATGAGCAGTTCTTC. This gives the protein CASSSPTGRYPPYNEQFF. The full variable domain, its missing parts supplied by reference TRBV28 and TRBJ2-1, is DVKVTQSSRYLVKRTGEKVFLECVQDMDHENMFWYRQDPGLGLRLIYFSYDVKMKEKGDIPEGYSVSREKKERFSLILESASTNQTSMYLCASSSPTGRYPPYNEQFFGPGTRLTVL.

This clonotype was seen at least ten times. The gene calls are TRBV6-1 and TRBJ1-6, with 7 bases fitting TRBD1. The CDR3 is 15 residues long. Germline values: CDR1 MNHNS, CDR2 SASEGT. The junction had 10 bases not matched to a gene; V was cut back by 5 bases and J by 9 bases. This CDR3 is CASSPGTVNGSPLHF. CDR3 nucleotide sequence: TGTGCCAGCAGTCCAGGGACAGTCAACGGTTCACCCCTCCACTTT.

This clonotype was found many times. V usage is TRBV6-2 or TRBV6-3 and J usage is TRBJ2-1, with 14 nucleotides matching TRBD2. CDR3 length: 16 residues. V was clipped by 2 bases and J by 6 bases; unmatched bases: 3. Germline CDR1 and CDR2: MNHEY and SVGEGT. The CDR3 spells CASSYGLAGGFNEQFF. CDR3 in DNA: TGTGCCAGCAGTTACGGACTAGCGGGGGGATTCAATGAGCAGTTCTTC.

This clonotype was counted at least ten times. This sequence joins TRBV20-1 and TRBJ2-1; D might be TRBD1 (5 bases). Germline V gene sequence: CDR1 DFQATT, CDR2 SNEGSKA (reference sequence). V lost 4 bases and J 3 bases, leaving 13 bases between the germline ends. This CDR3 has 14 residues. The DNA of the CDR3 is TGCAGTGCTAATCGGGCAGGGCTCTACAATGAGCAGTTCTTC. The encoded protein is CSANRAGLYNEQFF.

This clonotype showed up many times. The rearrangement uses TRBV20-1 and TRBJ2-1; the D is unclear. Trimming removed 0 bases from V and 8 bases from J, with 14 bases in between. The CDR3 length is 14 residues. Germline values: CDR1 DFQATT, CDR2 SNEGSKA (reference sequence). DNA of the CDR3: TGCAGTGCTAGAGATTCCCGGCTTCTGGATGAGCAGTTCTTC. Amino acid sequence: CSARDSRLLDEQFF.

This clonotype appeared many times. This chain links TRBV28 with TRBJ1-1, with unresolved D. Germline V CDR1 and CDR2: MDHEN, SYDVKM. This CDR3 has 15 residues. V lost 0 bases and J lost 1, with 9 bases in between. The CDR3 DNA is TGTGCCAGCAGTTTATGGCAGTCTAAGAACACTGAAGCTTTCTTT. Amino acids: CASSLWQSKNTEAFF.

A note on this clonotype: This may stem from a read error, because a much larger clone lies one nucleotide away. The rearrangement links TRBV7-9 to TRBJ2-1; no firm D call. The germline V and J ends were trimmed by 6 bases and 8 bases, with 14 bases remaining between them. The germline V gene encodes CDR1 SEHNR and CDR2 FQNEAQ (reference sequence). This CDR3 region has 13 residues. CDR3: CASRHTEADEQFF. CDR3 DNA sequence: TGTGCCAGCAGACATACCGAGGCGGATGAGCAGTTCTTC.

This clonotype appeared many times. The chain is built from TRBV5-1 and TRBJ1-5, with 8 bases identical to TRBD1. CDR3 length equals 13 residues. In germline, CDR1 is SGHRS, CDR2 YFSETQ. V lost 4 bases and J lost 6; bases outside the gene matches: 3. CDR3 in amino acids: CASSPGQGQPQHF. CDR3 sequence (DNA): TGCGCCAGCAGCCCAGGACAGGGTCAGCCCCAGCATTTT.

Many counts were recorded for this clonotype. The V and J genes are TRBV3-1 and TRBJ2-7, with 11 bases lining up with TRBD1. CDR3 length: 15 residues. Per germline, CDR1 LGHDT and CDR2 YNNKEL (reference sequence). The J segment lost 7 bases and the V segment lost 0 bases, leaving 5 bases of the junction unmatched. CDR3: CASSQEGQGAREQYF. For the CDR3, the DNA is TGTGCCAGCAGCCAAGAAGGACAGGGGGCGCGGGAGCAGTACTTC.

This clonotype was counted ten times or more. A read error may account for a junction end that differs from germline. This chain uses TRBV10-1 with TRBJ2-1; D is tentatively TRBD1 or TRBD2 (5 bases each). The CDR3 has 10 residues. In germline, CDR1 is WNHNN, CDR2 SYGVQD (reference sequence). CDR3 sequence (DNA): TGCGCCAGCAGTAACCCGGGGCCAATCTTC. The encoded protein is CASSNPGPIF.

This clonotype has ten or more counts. The chain couples TRBV12-3 or TRBV12-4 to TRBJ2-7; 7 bases agree with TRBD1. Trimming took 5 bases from V and 3 from J; bases not matched to a gene: 4. The CDR3 sequence is 13 residues long. The CDR3 DNA reads as TGTGCCAGCAGTCGGACAGGACTCTACGAGCAGTACTTC. Protein product: CASSRTGLYEQYF.

This clonotype was seen a few times. The J gene is TRBJ2-3, the V gene TRBV2; no definite D call. Germline values: CDR1 SNHLY, CDR2 FYNNEI. V lost 1 base, J lost 5 bases, and 7 bases lay in between. The CDR3 extends over 13 amino acids. Here the CDR3 reads CASSEDQLDTQYF. CDR3 in DNA: TGTGCCAGCAGTGAAGATCAGTTAGATACGCAGTATTTT.

This clonotype showed up many times. CDR3 bases: TGCAGCCCCTCCAGGACAGGAACCTACAATGAGCAGTTCTTC. Amino acid sequence: CSPSRTGTYNEQFF. V and J are TRBV29-1 and TRBJ2-1; 7 bases line up with TRBD1. With V trimmed by 8 bases and J by 2 bases, 9 bases remained unmatched. CDR1 SQVTM and CDR2 ANQGSEA come from the germline V gene. CDR3 length: 14 amino acids.